This T cell receptor beta chain stems from a study of blood T cell repertoires in COVID-19. The wider study: Both acute and convalescent COVID-19 samples were obtained from the United States, Italy and Spain. Sample material is recorded as cDNA or gDNA derived from T cells, B-cell-depleted T cells, or PBMCs.

The germline V and J ends were trimmed by 7 bases and 0 bases, with 15 bases remaining between them. From germline, CDR1 is MNHEY and CDR2 SVGAGI. This CDR3 spans 15 amino acids. Assay used: immunoSEQ multiplex PCR; TCRdb lists only in-frame clones, some missing. The sample contains 380,000 or so clones, 65% to 90% of which appear only once. This clonotype was sampled from a woman in her sixties or seventies with COVID-19, enrolled during active disease. What was sequenced was peripheral blood. This chain joins TRBV6-5 and TRBJ1-1, with a weak D call TRBD1 (6 bases). The CDR3 spells CASTQGWGMNTEAFF. In nucleotides, the CDR3 is TGTGCCAGCACTCAGGGGTGGGGGATGAACACTGAAGCTTTCTTT.